This T cell receptor (beta chain) derives from a study of blood T cells in healthy people across ages. This CDR3 comprises 14 residues. Per germline, CDR1 SGHVS and CDR2 FQNEAQ. Deletions cut 0 bases from V and 8 bases from J, with 13 bases between. Only one count was recorded for this clonotype. The use of a sample-barcoded 5' primer and a J-beta primer mix characterized a second PCR of about 7 to 12 cycles. From the 5' RACE reads, TCRdb called clonotypes with MiXCR, one entry per CDR3 protein. The sample lists 1.5 million to 1.9 million distinct CDR3 sequences, approximately 43% occurring once. The V and J genes are TRBV7-8 and TRBJ1-2; no reliable D call. The sequencing input was blood. The clonotype comes from a woman between 18 and 29 years old in good health. In DNA form, the CDR3 reads TGTGCCAGCAGCTTAGCAGGATTTGCTGGGGGCTACACCTTC. Amino acid sequence: CASSLAGFAGGYTF.